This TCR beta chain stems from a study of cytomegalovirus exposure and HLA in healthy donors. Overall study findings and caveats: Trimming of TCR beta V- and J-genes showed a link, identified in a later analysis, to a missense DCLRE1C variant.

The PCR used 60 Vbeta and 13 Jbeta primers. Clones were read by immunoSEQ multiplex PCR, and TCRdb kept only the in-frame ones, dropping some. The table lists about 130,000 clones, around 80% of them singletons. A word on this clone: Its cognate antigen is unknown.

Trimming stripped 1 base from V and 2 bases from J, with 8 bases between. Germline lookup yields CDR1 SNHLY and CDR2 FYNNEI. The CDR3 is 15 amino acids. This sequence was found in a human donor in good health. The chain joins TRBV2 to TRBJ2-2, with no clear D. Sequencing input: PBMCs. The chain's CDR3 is CASSEVTDNTGELFF. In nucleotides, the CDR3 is TGTGCCAGCAGTGAAGTGACTGATAACACCGGGGAGCTGTTTTTT.